This T cell receptor (beta chain) was profiled in a study of PD-1 blockade in classical Hodgkin lymphoma. Regarding the study as a whole: Significantly greater TCR diversity emerged by C4D1 in CD4+ cells but not CD8+ cells.

The sample holds a few counts of this clone. Its specificity is unknown. V shed 1 base and J shed 1 base, with 4 bases lying between them. The CDR3 totals 12 residues. Germline CDR1 reads GTSNPN; CDR2 reads SVGIG (reference sequence). In every patient, relapse followed autologous stem cell transplantation, while exposure to brentuximab vedotin differed. Measured with immunoSEQ multiplex PCR; TCRdb has only the in-frame clones, and not every one. Of approximately 58,000 clones detected, approximately 89% appear once; the ten largest clones hold more than 9%. The TCR comes from a human donor with classical Hodgkin lymphoma. The chain has TRBV30 and TRBJ1-1; no firm D call. The sequencing used peripheral blood mononuclear cells (PBMCs), collected before the second cycle of nivolumab. The CDR3 DNA reads as TGTGCCTGGAGTGCGGAGAACACTGAAGCTTTCTTT. This translates into CAWSAENTEAFF.